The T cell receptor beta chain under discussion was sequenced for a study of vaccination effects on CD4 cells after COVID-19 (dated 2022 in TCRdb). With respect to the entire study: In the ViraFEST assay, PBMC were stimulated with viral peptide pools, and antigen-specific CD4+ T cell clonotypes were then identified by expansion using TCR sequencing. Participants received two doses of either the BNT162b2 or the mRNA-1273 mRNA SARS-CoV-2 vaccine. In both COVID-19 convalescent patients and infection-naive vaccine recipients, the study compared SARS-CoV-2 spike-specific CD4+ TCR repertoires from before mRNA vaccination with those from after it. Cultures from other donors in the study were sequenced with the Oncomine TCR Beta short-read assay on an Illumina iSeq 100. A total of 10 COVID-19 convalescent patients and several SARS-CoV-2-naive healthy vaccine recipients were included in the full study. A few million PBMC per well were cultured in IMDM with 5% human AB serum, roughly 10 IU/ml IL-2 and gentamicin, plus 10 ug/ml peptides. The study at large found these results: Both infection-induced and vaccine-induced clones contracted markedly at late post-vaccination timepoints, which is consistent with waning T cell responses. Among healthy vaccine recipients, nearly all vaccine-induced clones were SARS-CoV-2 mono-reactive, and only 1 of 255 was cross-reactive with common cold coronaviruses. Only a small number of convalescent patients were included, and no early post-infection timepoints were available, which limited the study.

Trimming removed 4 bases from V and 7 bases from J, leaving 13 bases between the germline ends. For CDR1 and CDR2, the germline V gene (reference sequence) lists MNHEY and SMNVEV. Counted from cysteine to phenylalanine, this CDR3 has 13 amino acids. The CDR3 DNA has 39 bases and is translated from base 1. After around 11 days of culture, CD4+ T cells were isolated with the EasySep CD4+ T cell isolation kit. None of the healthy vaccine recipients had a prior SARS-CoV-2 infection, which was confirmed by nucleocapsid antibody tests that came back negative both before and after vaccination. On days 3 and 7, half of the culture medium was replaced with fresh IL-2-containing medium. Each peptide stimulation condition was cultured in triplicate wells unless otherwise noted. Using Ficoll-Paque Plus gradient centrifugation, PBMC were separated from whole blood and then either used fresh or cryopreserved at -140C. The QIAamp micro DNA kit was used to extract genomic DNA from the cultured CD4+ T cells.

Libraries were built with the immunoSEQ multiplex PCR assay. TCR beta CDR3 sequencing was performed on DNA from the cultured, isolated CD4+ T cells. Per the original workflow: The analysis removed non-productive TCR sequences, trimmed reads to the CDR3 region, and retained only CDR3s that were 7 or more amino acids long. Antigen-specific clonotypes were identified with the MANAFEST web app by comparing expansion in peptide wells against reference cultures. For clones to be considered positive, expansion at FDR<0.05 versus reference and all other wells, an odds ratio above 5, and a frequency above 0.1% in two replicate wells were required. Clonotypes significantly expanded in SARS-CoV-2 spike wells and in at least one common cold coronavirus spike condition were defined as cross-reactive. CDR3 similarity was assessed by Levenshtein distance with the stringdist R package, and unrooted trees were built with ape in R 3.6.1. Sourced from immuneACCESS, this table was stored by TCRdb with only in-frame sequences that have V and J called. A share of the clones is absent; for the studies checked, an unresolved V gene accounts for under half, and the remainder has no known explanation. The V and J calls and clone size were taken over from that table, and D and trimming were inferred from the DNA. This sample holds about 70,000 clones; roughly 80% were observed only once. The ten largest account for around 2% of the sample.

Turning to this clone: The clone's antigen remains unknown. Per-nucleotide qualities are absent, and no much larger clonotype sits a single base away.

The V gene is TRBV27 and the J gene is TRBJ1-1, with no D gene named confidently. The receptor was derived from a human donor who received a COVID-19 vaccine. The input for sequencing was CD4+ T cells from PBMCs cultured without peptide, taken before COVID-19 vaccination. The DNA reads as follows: TGTGCCAGCAGTTCCCACAGCCAAGTTGAAGCTTTCTTT. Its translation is CASSSHSQVEAFF.